This T cell receptor beta chain was identified during a study of technical replicates of blood from a few donors. Generated by immunoSEQ multiplex PCR, the TCRdb table keeps only in-frame clones and is missing some. The sample yields approximately 81,000 clones, approximately 94% seen once. V gave up 1 base and J gave up 3 bases, with 4 bases separating them. CDR1 and CDR2 (germline): DFQATT, SNEGSKA (reference sequence). The CDR3 totals 11 residues. The sequence was obtained from a human donor in good health. The chain carries TRBV20-1 and TRBJ2-7; no reliable D call. Sequenced material: T cells isolated from PBMCs. In DNA, the CDR3 is TGCAGTGCTAGAGGTAGCTACGAGCAGTACTTC. This gives the protein CSARGSYEQYF.